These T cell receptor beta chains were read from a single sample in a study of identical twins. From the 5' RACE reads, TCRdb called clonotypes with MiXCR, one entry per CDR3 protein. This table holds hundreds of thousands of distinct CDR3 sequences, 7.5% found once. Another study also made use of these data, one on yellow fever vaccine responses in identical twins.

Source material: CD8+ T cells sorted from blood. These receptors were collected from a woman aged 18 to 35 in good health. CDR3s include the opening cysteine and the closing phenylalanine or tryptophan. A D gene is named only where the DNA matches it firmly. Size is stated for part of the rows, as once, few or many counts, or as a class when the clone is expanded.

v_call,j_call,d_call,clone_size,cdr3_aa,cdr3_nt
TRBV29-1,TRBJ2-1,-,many,CSVEGYKKNYNEQFF,TGCAGCGTTGAAGGTTACAAAAAGAACTACAATGAGCAGTTCTTC
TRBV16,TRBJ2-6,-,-,CASSQAMTAGANVLTF,TGTGCCAGCAGCCAAGCAATGACAGCTGGGGCCAACGTCCTGACTTTC
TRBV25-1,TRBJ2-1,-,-,CASHYYNEQFF,TGTGCCAGCCATTACTACAATGAGCAGTTCTTC
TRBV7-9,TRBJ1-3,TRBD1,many,CASSVTGTRSGNTIYF,TGTGCCAGCAGCGTGACAGGGACCCGCTCTGGAAACACCATATATTTT
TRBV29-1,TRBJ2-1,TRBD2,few,CSVDPGLAGLGEQFF,TGCAGCGTTGACCCTGGACTAGCGGGATTGGGTGAGCAGTTCTTC
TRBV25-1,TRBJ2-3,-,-,CASSVAEDTQYF,TGTGCCAGCTCCGTGGCGGAAGATACGCAGTATTTT
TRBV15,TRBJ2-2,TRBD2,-,CATSRGLADPPGELFF,TGTGCCACCAGCAGAGGACTAGCGGATCCCCCCGGGGAGCTGTTTTTT
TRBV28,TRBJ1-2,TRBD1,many,CASRYPGGLHYGYTF,TGTGCCAGCAGGTACCCAGGGGGCCTTCACTATGGCTACACCTTC
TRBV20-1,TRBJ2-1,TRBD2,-,CSAKLAGSYNEQFF,TGCAGTGCTAAACTAGCGGGAAGCTACAATGAGCAGTTCTTC
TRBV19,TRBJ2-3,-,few,CASSPGVGAKDTQYF,TGTGCCAGTAGTCCGGGCGTGGGGGCGAAAGATACGCAGTATTTT
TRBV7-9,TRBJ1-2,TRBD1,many,CASSRQGDYGYTF,TGTGCCAGCAGCCGACAGGGAGACTATGGCTACACCTTC
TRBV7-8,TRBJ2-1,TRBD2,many,CASSLVGLAGANEQFF,TGTGCCAGCAGCTTAGTAGGACTAGCGGGAGCGAATGAGCAGTTCTTC
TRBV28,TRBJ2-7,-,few,CASSLAPGDYEQYF,TGTGCCAGCAGTTTGGCCCCCGGAGACTACGAGCAGTACTTC
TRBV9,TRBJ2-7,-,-,CASSKEGHLDEQYF,TGTGCCAGCAGCAAGGAGGGACATTTAGACGAGCAGTACTTC
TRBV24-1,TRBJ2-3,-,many,CATSDPAVTDTQYF,TGTGCCACCAGTGATCCGGCGGTCACAGATACGCAGTATTTT
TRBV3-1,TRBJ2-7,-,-,CASSPGDLHEQYF,TGTGCCAGCAGCCCTGGGGACCTCCACGAGCAGTACTTC
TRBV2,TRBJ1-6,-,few,CASSWSESSYNSPLHF,TGTGCCAGCAGTTGGTCGGAGAGCTCCTATAATTCACCCCTCCACTTT
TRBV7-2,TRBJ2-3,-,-,CASSLFGTNTDTQYF,TGTGCCAGCAGCTTGTTTGGGACAAACACAGATACGCAGTATTTT
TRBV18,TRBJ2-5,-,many,CASSPTGVRQETQYF,TGTGCCAGCTCACCGACGGGGGTGCGCCAAGAGACCCAGTACTTC
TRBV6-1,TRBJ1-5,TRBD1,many,CASSTRGGHQPQHF,TGTGCCAGCAGTACCAGGGGGGGGCATCAGCCCCAGCATTTT
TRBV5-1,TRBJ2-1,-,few,CASSLGVTYSYNEQFF,TGCGCCAGCAGCTTGGGAGTCACTTACTCCTACAATGAGCAGTTCTTC
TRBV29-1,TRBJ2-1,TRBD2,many,CSVEGPLAGGPSEQFF,TGCAGCGTTGAGGGACCACTAGCGGGAGGGCCCAGTGAGCAGTTCTTC
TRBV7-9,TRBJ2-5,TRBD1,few,CASDTRGEGAATQYF,TGTGCCAGCGACACCAGAGGAGAGGGGGCGGCGACCCAGTACTTC
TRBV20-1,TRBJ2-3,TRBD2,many,CSAGPLAGDTDTQYF,TGCAGTGCTGGACCCCTAGCGGGGGACACAGATACGCAGTATTTT
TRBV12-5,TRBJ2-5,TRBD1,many,CASGLVSQGVRETQYF,TGTGCTAGTGGTTTGGTCTCACAGGGGGTCAGGGAGACCCAGTACTTC
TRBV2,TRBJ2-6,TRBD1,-,CATTRGQAFSGANVLTF,TGTGCCACCACCCGAGGACAGGCATTCTCTGGGGCCAACGTCCTGACTTTC
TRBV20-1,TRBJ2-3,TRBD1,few,CSARPYEGAETDTQYF,TGCAGTGCTAGACCCTACGAGGGGGCAGAAACAGATACGCAGTATTTT
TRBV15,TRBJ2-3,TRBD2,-,CATRNPSGGIPDTQYF,TGTGCCACCAGAAACCCTAGCGGGGGTATCCCGGATACGCAGTATTTT